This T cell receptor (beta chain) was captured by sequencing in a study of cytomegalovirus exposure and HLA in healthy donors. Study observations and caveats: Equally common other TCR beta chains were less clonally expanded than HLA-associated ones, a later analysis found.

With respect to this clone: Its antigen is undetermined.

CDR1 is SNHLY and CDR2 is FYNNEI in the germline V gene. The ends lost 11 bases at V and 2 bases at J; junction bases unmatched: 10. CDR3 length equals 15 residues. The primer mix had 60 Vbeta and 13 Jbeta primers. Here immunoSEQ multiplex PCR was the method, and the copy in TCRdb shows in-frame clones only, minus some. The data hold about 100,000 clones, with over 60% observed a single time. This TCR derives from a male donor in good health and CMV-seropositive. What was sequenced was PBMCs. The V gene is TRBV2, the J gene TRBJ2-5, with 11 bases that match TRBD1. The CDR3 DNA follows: TGTGCCGGCTCCGTGGACAGGGGGCGTCAAGAGACCCAGTACTTC. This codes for CAGSVDRGRQETQYF.